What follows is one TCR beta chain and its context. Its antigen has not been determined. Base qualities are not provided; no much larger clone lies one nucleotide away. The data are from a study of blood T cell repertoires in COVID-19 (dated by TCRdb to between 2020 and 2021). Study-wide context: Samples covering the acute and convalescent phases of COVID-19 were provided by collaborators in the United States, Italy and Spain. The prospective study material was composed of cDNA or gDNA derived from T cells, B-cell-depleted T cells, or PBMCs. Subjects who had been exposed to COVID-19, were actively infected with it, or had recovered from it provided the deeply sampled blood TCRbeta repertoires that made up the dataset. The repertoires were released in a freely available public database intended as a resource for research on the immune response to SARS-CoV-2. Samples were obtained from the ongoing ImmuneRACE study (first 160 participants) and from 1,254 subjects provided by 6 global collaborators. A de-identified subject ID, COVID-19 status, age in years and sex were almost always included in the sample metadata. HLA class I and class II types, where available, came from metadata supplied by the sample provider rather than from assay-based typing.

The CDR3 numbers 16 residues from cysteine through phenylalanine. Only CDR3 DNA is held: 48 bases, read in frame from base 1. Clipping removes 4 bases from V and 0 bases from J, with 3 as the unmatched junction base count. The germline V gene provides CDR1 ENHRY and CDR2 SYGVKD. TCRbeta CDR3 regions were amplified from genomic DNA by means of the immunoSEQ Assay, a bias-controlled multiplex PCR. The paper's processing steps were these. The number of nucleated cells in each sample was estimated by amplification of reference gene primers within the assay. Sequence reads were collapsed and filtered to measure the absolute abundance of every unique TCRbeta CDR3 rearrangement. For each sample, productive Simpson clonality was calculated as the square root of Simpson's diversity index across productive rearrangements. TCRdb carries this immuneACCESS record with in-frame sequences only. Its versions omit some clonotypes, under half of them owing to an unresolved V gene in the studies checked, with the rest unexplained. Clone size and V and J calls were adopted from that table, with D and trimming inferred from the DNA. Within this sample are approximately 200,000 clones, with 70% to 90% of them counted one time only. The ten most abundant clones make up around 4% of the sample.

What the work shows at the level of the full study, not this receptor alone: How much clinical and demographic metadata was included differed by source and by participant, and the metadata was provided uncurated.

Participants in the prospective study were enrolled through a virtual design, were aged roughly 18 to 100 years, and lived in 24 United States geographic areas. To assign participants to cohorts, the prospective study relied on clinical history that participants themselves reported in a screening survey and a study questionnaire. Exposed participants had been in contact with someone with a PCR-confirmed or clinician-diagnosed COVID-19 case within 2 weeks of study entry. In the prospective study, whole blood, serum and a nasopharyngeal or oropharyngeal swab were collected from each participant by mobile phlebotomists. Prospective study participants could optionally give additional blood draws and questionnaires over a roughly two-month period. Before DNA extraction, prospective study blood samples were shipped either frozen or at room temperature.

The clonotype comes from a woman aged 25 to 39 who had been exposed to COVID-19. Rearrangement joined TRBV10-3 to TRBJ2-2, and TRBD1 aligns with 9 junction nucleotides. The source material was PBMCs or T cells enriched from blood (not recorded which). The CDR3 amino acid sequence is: CAISVGTGTNTGELFF. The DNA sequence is TGTGCCATCAGTGTGGGGACAGGGACGAACACCGGGGAGCTGTTTTTT.